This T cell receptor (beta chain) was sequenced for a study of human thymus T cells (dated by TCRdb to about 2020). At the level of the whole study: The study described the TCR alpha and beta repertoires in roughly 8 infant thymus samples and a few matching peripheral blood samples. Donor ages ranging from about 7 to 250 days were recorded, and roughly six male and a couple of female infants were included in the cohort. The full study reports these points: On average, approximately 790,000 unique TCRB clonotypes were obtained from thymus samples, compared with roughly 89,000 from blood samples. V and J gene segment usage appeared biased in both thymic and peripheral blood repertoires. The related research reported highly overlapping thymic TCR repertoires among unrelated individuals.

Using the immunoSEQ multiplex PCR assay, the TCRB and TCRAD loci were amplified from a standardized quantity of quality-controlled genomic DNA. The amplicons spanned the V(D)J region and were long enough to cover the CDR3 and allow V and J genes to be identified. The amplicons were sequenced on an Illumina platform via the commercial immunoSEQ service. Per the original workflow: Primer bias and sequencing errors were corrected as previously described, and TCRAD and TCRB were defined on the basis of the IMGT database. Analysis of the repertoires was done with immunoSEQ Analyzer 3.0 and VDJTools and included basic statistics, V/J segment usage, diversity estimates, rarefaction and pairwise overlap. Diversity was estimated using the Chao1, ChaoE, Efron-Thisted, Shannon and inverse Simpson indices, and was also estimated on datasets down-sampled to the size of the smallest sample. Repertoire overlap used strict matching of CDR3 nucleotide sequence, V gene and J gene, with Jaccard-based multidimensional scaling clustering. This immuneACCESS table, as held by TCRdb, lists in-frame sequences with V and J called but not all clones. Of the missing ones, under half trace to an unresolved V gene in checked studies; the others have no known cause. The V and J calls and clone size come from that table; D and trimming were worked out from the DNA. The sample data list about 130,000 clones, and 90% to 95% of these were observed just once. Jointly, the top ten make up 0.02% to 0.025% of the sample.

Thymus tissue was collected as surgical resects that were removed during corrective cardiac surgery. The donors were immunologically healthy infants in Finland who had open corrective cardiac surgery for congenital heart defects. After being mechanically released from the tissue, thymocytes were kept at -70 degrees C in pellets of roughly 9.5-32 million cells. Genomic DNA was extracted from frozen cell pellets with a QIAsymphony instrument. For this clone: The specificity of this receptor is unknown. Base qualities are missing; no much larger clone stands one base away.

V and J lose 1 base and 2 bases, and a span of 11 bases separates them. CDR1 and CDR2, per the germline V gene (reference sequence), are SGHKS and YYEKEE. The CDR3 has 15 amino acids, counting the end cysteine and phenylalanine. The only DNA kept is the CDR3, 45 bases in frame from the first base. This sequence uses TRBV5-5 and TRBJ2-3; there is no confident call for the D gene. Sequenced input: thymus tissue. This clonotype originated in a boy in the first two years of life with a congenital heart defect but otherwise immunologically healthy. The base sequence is TGTGCCAGCAGCTTGTCTCACGGATTCACAGATACGCAGTATTTT. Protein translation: CASSLSHGFTDTQYF.